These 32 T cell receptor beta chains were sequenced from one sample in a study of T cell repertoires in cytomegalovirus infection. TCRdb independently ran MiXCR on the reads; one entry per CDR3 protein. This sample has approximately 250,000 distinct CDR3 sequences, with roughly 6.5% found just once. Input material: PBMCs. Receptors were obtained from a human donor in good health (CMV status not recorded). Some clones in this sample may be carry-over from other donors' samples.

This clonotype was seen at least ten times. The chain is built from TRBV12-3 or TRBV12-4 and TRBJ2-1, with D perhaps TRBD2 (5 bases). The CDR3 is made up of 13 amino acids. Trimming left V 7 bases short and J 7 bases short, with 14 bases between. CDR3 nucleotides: TGTGCCAGCAACCCCGGGGAGAGGAATGAGCAGTTCTTC. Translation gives CASNPGERNEQFF.

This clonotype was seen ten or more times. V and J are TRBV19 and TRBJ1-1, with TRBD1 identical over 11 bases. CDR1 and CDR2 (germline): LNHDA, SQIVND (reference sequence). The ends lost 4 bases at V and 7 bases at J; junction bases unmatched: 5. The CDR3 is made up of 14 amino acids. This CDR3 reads CASSTPGQGVEAFF. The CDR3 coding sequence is TGTGCCAGTAGTACACCGGGACAGGGGGTTGAAGCTTTCTTT.

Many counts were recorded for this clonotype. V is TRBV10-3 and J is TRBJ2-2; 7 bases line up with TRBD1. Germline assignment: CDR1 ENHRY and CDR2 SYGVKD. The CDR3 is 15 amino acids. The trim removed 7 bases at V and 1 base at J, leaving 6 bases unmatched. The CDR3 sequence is CAIKTGARNTGELFF. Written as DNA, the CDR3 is TGTGCCATCAAAACAGGGGCGAGGAACACCGGGGAGCTGTTTTTT.

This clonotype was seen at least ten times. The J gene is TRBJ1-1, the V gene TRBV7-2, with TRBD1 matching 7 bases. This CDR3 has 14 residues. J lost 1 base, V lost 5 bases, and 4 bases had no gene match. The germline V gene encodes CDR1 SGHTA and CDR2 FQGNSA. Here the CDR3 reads CASSRRQGNTEAFF. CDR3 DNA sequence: TGTGCCAGCAGCCGCAGACAGGGGAACACTGAAGCTTTCTTT.

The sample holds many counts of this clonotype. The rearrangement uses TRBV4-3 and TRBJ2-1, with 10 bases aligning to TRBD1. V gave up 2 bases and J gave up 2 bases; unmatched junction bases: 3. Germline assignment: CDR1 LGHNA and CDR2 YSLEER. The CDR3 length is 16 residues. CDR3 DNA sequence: TGCGCCAGCAGCCAATCTGGGACAGGGGCCTACAATGAGCAGTTCTTC. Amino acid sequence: CASSQSGTGAYNEQFF.

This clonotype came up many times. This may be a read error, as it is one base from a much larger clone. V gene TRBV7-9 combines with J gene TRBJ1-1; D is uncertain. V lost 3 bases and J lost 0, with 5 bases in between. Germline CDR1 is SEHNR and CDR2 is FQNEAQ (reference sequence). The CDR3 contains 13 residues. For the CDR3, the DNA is TGTGCCAGCAGCTTCGATATGAACACTGAAGCTTTCTTT. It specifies CASSFDMNTEAFF.

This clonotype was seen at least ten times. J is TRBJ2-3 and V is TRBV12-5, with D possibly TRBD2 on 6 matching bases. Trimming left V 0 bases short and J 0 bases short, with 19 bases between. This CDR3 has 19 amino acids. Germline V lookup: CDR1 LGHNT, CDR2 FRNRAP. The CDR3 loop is CASGLVPDGTLPSTDTQYF. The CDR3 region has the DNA TGTGCTAGTGGTTTGGTACCGGATGGGACTTTACCTAGCACAGATACGCAGTATTTT.

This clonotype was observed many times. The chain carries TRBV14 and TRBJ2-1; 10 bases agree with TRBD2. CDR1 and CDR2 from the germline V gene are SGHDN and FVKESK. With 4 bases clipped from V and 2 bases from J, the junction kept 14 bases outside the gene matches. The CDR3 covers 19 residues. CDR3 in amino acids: CASSPRLAGPGGTYNEQFF. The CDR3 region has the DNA TGTGCCAGCAGCCCCCGACTAGCGGGCCCCGGAGGGACCTACAATGAGCAGTTCTTC.

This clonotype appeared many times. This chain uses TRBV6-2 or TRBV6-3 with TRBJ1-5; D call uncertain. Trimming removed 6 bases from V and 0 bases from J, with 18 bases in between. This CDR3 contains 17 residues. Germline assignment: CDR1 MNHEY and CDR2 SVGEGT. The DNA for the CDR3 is TGTGCCAGCAGCCTGGACCGTCGATCCTATAGCAATCAGCCCCAGCATTTT. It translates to CASSLDRRSYSNQPQHF.

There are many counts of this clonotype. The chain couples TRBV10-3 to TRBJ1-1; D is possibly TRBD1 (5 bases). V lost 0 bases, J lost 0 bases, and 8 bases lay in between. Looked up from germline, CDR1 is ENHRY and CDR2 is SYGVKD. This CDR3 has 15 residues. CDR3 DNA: TGTGCCATCAGTGAGTCAGCAGGGATGAACACTGAAGCTTTCTTT. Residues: CAISESAGMNTEAFF.

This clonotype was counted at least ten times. CDR3 region: CASSLSRVLNTEAFF. The CDR3 DNA follows: TGTGCCAGCAGTCTATCTCGGGTTTTGAACACTGAAGCTTTCTTT. The V and J genes are TRBV28 and TRBJ1-1; D unclear. CDR1 and CDR2 (germline): MDHEN, SYDVKM. The CDR3 loop spans 15 amino acids. Deletions cut 5 bases from V and 0 bases from J, with 13 bases between.

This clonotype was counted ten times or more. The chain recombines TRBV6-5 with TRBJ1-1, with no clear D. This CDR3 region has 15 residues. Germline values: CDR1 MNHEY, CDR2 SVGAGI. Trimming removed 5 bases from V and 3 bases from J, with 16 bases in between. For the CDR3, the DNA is TGTGCCAGCAGTCCGGATAGTTGGATCTACACTGAAGCTTTCTTT. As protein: CASSPDSWIYTEAFF.

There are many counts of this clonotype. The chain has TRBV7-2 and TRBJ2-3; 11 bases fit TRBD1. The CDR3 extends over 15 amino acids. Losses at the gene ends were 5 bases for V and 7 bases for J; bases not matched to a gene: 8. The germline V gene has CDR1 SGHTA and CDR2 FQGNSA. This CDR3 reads CASSPPGQGAYTQYF. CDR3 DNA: TGTGCCAGCAGCCCCCCCGGACAGGGGGCCTATACGCAGTATTTT.

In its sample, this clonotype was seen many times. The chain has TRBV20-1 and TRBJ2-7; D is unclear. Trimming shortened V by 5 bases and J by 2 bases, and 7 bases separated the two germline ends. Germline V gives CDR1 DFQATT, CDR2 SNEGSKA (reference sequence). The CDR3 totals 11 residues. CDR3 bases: TGCAGTGCTGATGAGACCTACGAGCAGTACTTC. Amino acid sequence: CSADETYEQYF.

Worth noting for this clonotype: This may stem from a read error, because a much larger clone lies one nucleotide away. The CDR3 nucleotides read TGCGCCAACAGCCAAGAAAGACTAGGCACCGGGGAGCTGTTTTTT. Translation: CANSQERLGTGELFF. The gene calls are TRBV4-1 and TRBJ2-2; weak D call: TRBD2 (6 bases). CDR1 and CDR2 (germline): MGHRA, YSYEKL. This CDR3 region has 15 residues.

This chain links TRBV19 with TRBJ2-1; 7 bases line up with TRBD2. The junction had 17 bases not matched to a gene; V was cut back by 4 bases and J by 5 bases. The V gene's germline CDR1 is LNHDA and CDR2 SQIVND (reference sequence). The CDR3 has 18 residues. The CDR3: CASSTTLLLAGEDNEQFF. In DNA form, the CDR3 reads TGTGCCAGTAGTACGACCCTCCTTCTGGCGGGGGAGGACAATGAGCAGTTCTTC.

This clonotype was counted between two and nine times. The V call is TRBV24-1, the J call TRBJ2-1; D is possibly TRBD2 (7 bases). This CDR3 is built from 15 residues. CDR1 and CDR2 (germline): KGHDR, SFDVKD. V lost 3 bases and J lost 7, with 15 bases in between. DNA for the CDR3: TGTGCCACCAGTGATCCCCGGACAGCGGGAAATGAGCAGTTCTTC. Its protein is CATSDPRTAGNEQFF.

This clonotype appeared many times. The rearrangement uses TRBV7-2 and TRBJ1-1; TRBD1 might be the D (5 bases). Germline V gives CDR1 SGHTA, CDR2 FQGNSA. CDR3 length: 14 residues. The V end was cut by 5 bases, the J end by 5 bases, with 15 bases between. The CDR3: CASSPRGTLTEAFF. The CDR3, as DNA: TGTGCCAGCAGCCCGAGGGGTACCTTAACTGAAGCTTTCTTT.

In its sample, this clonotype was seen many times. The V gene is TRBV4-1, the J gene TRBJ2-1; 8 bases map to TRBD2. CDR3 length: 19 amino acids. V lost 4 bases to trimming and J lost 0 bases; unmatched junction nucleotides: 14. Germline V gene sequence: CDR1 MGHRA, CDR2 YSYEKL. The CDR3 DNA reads TGCGCCAGCAGCCGAGCGGGGGCCCTGACCTCGAGCTCCTACAATGAGCAGTTCTTC. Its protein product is CASSRAGALTSSSYNEQFF.

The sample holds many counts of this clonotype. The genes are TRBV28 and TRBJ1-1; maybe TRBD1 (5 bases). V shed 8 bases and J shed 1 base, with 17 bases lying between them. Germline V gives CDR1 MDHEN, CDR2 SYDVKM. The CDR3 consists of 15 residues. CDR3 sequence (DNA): TGTGCCAGCTTTATCGGGGGGGGTCCGAACACTGAAGCTTTCTTT. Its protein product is CASFIGGGPNTEAFF. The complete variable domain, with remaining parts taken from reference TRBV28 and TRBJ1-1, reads DVKVTQSSRYLVKRTGEKVFLECVQDMDHENMFWYRQDPGLGLRLIYFSYDVKMKEKGDIPEGYSVSREKKERFSLILESASTNQTSMYLCASFIGGGPNTEAFFGQGTRLTVV.

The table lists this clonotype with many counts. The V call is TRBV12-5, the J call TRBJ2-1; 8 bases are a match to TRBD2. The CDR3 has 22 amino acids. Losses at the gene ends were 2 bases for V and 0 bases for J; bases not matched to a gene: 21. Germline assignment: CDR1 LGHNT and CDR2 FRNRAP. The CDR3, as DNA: TGTGCTAGTGGTTTGACTCTCCTCCCTCAGCGGGGGAGCAAGGGCTCCTACAATGAGCAGTTCTTC. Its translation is CASGLTLLPQRGSKGSYNEQFF.

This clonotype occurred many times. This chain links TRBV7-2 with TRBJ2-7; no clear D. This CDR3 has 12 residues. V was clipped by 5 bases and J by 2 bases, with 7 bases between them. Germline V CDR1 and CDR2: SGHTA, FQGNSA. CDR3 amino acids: CASSNSPYEQYF. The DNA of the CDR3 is TGTGCCAGCAGCAATTCACCCTACGAGCAGTACTTC.

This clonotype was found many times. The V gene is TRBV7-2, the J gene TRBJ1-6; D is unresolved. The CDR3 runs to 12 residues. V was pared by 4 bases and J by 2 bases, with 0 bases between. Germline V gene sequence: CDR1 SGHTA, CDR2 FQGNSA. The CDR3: CASSSYNSPLHF. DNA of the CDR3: TGTGCCAGCAGCTCCTATAATTCACCCCTCCACTTT.

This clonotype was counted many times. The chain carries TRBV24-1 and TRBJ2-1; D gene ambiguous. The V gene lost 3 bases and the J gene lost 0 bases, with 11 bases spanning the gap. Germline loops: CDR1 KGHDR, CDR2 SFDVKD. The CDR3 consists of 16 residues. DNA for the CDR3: TGTGCCACCAGTGATGGGCTCGAAAGCTCCTACAATGAGCAGTTCTTC. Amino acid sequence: CATSDGLESSYNEQFF.

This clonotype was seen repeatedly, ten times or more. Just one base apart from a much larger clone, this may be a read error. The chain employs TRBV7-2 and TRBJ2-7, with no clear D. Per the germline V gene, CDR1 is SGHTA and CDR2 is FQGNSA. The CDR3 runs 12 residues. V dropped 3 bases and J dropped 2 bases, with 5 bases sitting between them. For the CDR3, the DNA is TGTGCCAGCAGCTTTCGGCCCTACGAGCAGTACTTC. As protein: CASSFRPYEQYF.

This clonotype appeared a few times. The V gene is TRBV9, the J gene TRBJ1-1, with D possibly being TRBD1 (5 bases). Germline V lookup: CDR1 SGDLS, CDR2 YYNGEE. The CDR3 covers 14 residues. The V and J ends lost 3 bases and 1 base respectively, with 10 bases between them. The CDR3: CASSEGRPNTEAFF. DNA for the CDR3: TGTGCCAGCAGCGAGGGACGGCCGAACACTGAAGCTTTCTTT.

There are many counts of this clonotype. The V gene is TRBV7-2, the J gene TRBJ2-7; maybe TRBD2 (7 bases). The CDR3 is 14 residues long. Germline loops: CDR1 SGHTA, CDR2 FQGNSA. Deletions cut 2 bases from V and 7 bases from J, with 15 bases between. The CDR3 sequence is CASSLPGGGGEQYF. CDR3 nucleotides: TGTGCCAGCAGCTTACCAGGCGGGGGCGGAGAGCAGTACTTC.

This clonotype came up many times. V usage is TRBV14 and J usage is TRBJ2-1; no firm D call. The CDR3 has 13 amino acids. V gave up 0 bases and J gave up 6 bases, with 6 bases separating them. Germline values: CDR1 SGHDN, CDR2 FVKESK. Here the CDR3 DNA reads TGTGCCAGCAGCCAAGAAAGAGCCAATGAGCAGTTCTTC. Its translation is CASSQERANEQFF.

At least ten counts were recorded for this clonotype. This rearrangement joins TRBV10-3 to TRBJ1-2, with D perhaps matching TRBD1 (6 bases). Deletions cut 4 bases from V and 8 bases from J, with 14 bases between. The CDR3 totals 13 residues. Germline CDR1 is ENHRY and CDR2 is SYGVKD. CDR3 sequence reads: CAISGLQGGGYTF. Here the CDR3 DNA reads TGTGCCATCAGTGGCCTACAGGGTGGAGGCTACACCTTC.

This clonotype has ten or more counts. The CDR3 here is CASSLVQGSTDTQYF. CDR3 coding DNA: TGTGCCAGCAGCTTAGTACAGGGTAGCACAGATACGCAGTATTTT. The chain is built from TRBV7-2 and TRBJ2-3; D possibly corresponds to TRBD1 (6 bases). CDR1 is SGHTA, CDR2 FQGNSA, per germline. The CDR3 extends over 15 amino acids. V was clipped by 1 base and J by 0 bases, with 8 bases between them.

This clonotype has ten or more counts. The CDR3 is CAWSAFRPEQFF. The CDR3 DNA reads TGTGCCTGGAGTGCCTTCCGGCCTGAGCAGTTCTTC. The chain has TRBV30 and TRBJ2-1; D not certain. The CDR3 loop spans 12 amino acids. From germline, CDR1 is GTSNPN and CDR2 SVGIG (reference sequence). Deletions cut 1 base from V and 9 bases from J, with 10 bases between.

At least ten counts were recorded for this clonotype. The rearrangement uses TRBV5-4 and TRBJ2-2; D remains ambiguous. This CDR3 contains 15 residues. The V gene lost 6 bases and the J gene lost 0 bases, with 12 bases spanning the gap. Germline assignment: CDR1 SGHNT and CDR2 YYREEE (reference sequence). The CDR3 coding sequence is TGTGCCAGCACTTTCGACGGGTCGAACACCGGGGAGCTGTTTTTT. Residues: CASTFDGSNTGELFF.